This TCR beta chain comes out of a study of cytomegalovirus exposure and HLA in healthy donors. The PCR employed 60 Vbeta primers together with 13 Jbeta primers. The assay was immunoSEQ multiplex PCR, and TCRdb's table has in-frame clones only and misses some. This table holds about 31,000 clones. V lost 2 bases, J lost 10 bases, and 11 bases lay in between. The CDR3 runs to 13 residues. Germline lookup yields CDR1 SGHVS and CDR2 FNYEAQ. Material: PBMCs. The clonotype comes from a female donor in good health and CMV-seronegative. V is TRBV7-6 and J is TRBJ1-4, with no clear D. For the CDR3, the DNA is TGTGCCAGCAGCTTAAAATCTCTCGGAAAACTGTTTTTT. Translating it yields CASSLKSLGKLFF.